Shown below are 20 T cell receptor beta chains from a single sample sequenced in a study of T cell clonality in common variable immunodeficiency. Study-wide results and limits: Common variable immunodeficiency TCR beta sequences reportedly had fewer deletions and N-nucleotide insertions.

Sequenced by immunoSEQ multiplex PCR; TCRdb stores in-frame clones only, minus some. This sample has about 3,000 clones, each found more than once. Which antigens these TCRs recognize remains unknown. Sequencing used peripheral blood mononuclear cells. All receptors derive from a human donor with common variable immunodeficiency.

As to this clone: The DNA ends 3 residues before the CDR3 does, and the rest of the CDR3 is filled in from the germline J gene. J is TRBJ2-3 and V is TRBV7-9; tentatively, D is TRBD2 (6 bases). The V and J ends lost 1 base and 6 bases respectively, with 8 bases between them. Germline V gene sequence: CDR1 SEHNR, CDR2 FQNEAQ (reference sequence). The CDR3 contains 13 residues. CDR3 loop: CASSLGGDDTQYF. The sequenced part of the CDR3 DNA is TGTGCCAGCAGCTTAGGCGGGGACGATACG.

The covered CDR3 bases are TGTGCCAGCAGCTCGGGTGGACACCAGAATGAAAAA. Translating it yields CASSSGGHQNEK. The full CDR3 protein reads CASSSGGHQNEKLFF. This chain uses TRBV7-2 with TRBJ1-4; D may be TRBD1 (5 bases). Read sequence stops 3 residues before the CDR3 end, and the germline J gene provides the missing end. Trimming removed 4 bases from V and 5 bases from J, with 14 bases in between. The CDR3 is 15 amino acids. The germline V gene has CDR1 SGHTA and CDR2 FQGNSA.

Relative to its sample, this clone is large. The CDR3 end is not reached by the read, which stops 3 residues before it; the germline J gene fills it in. This sample includes further DNA sequences coding for the same CDR3. The chain carries TRBV7-6 and TRBJ1-1, with no clear D. The CDR3 length is 14 residues. CDR1 and CDR2 (germline): SGHVS, FNYEAQ. V lost 4 bases, J lost 0 bases, and 9 bases lay in between. The CDR3 loop reads CASSSEAVNTEAFF. The covered CDR3 bases are TGTGCCAGCAGCTCAGAGGCGGTGAACACTGAA.

As concerns this clone: The CDR3 end lies 3 residues beyond the end of the read and is filled in from the germline J gene. The chain has TRBV20-1 and TRBJ2-1, with D tentatively TRBD2 (7 bases). V was pared by 0 bases and J by 9 bases, with 15 bases between. The CDR3 is 14 amino acids. Germline V lookup: CDR1 DFQATT, CDR2 SNEGSKA (reference sequence). The covered CDR3 bases are TGCAGTGCTAGAGATCGCGGGGGCCTATTTGAG. Encoded protein: CSARDRGGLFE. The CDR3 as a whole reads CSARDRGGLFEQFF.

This clone was recorded many times. The CDR3 is cut off 3 residues early in the read; its end comes from the germline J gene. The chain carries TRBV20-1 and TRBJ2-2, with no clear D. The germline V gene encodes CDR1 DFQATT and CDR2 SNEGSKA (reference sequence). The CDR3 consists of 16 residues. Trimming pared 0 bases from V and 3 bases from J, leaving 14 bases between. CDR3 residues: CSARDDSRPHTGELFF. The CDR3 bases that were read are TGCAGTGCTAGAGATGACTCTCGGCCACACACCGGGGAG.

This clone was observed many times. The CDR3 end falls 3 residues outside the read, so it is completed with the germline J gene. The chain uses TRBV6-2 or TRBV6-3 and TRBJ2-3; TRBD2 matches 7 bases. Germline trimming cut 0 bases from V and 1 base from J; bases unmatched to any gene: 7. In germline, CDR1 is MNHEY, CDR2 SVGEGT. The CDR3 has 17 residues. The CDR3 sequence: CASSYSRSAGRTDTQYF. The CDR3 bases that were read are TGTGCCAGCAGTTACTCGAGGTCAGCGGGGCGCACAGATACG.

Concerning this clone itself: The read comes to an end 3 residues before the CDR3 does, leaving the germline J gene to fill in the end. The J gene is TRBJ1-6, the V gene TRBV7-2; 7 nucleotides line up with TRBD1. Trimming took 5 bases from V and 7 from J; bases not matched to a gene: 5. Looked up from germline, CDR1 is SGHTA and CDR2 is FQGNSA. CDR3 size: 14 residues. CDR3 bases read: TGTGCCAGCAGCCCGGGGACAGCCAATTCACCC. It is translated as CASSPGTANSP. The whole CDR3 protein reads CASSPGTANSPLHF. The full variable domain, with the rest looked up from reference TRBV7-2 and TRBJ1-6, is GAGVSQSPSNKVTEKGKDVELRCDPISGHTALYWYRQSLGQGLEFLIYFQGNSAPDKSGLPSDRFSAERTGGSVSTLTIQRTQQEDSAVYLCASSPGTANSPLHFGNGTRLTVT.

Ten or more counts support this clone. The CDR3 end falls 3 residues outside the read, so it is completed with the germline J gene. The chain combines TRBV5-6 with TRBJ2-7, with TRBD2 identical over 8 bases. After removal of 6 bases from V and 0 bases from J, the junction contained 8 bases not matched to a gene. The CDR3 spans 15 residues. CDR1 and CDR2 from the germline V gene are SGHDT and YYEEEE. CDR3 amino acids: CASKTAGGLSYEQYF. The covered CDR3 bases are TGTGCCAGCAAAACGGCGGGGGGCCTCTCCTACGAG.

About this clone: The CDR3 goes on 3 residues after the read ends, and that part is filled in from the germline J gene. The chain recombines TRBV18 with TRBJ2-7, with a possible D match to TRBD2 (7 bases). Germline loops: CDR1 KGHSH, CDR2 LQKENI. V was clipped by 0 bases and J by 2 bases, with 14 bases between them. The CDR3 has 16 amino acids. The sequenced part of the CDR3 DNA is TGTGCCAGCTCACCACCCGGAGGGGGAGGGACCTACGAG. Protein sequence: CASSPPGGGGTYE. The whole CDR3 is CASSPPGGGGTYEQYF.

By share, this clone ranks as large (0.1 to 1%). The CDR3 end falls 3 residues outside the read, so it is completed with the germline J gene. The gene calls are TRBV12-3 or TRBV12-4 and TRBJ1-5, with TRBD1 matching over 10 bases. This CDR3 comprises 15 residues. Trimming cost V 6 bases and J 3 bases; bases outside gene matches: 5. This CDR3 reads CASSKGTGDNQPQHF. The CDR3 bases that were read are TGTGCCAGCAGCAAGGGGACAGGGGACAATCAGCCC.

The CDR3 loop is CASSHPASEQFF. CDR3 bases read: TGTGCCAGCAGCCACCCCGCTAGTGAG. The chain combines TRBV7-2 with TRBJ2-1; D is unclear. From the germline J gene comes the end of the CDR3, since the read stops 3 residues before it. CDR3 size: 12 residues. The V and J ends lost 5 bases and 9 bases respectively, with 11 bases between them. The germline gives CDR1 SGHTA, CDR2 FQGNSA.

This clone was counted many times. CDR3 DNA (partial): TGCAGCGTCTCTAGCGGGGAAACCACAGATACG. This encodes CSVSSGETTDT. The CDR3 as a whole reads CSVSSGETTDTQYF. The chain combines TRBV29-1 with TRBJ2-3; 9 bases are a match to TRBD2. The read terminates 3 residues ahead of where the CDR3 ends, so the germline J gene completes it. Losses at the gene ends were 6 bases for V and 2 bases for J; bases not matched to a gene: 6. Germline V gives CDR1 SQVTM, CDR2 ANQGSEA. The CDR3 extends over 14 amino acids.

In its sample, this clone was seen a few times. Sequencing ends 3 residues short of the CDR3 end; the germline J gene provides the rest. The chain links TRBV20-1 to TRBJ2-1, with 11 bases matching TRBD2. Germline assignment: CDR1 DFQATT and CDR2 SNEGSKA (reference sequence). This CDR3 contains 14 residues. Trimming took 5 bases from V and 7 from J; bases not matched to a gene: 7. CDR3 DNA, as far as it was read: TGCAGTGCTCCGGCTAGCGGGGGGCCAAATGAG. This sequence encodes CSAPASGGPNE. Given in full, the CDR3 is CSAPASGGPNEQFF.

Note on this clone: Read coverage stops 3 residues before the CDR3 terminus; the germline J gene supplies the remainder. The V and J genes are TRBV30 and TRBJ2-5, with 9 bases lining up with TRBD2. The germline V gene has CDR1 GTSNPN and CDR2 SVGIG (reference sequence). The CDR3 runs 15 residues. Germline trimming cut 5 bases from V and 3 bases from J; bases unmatched to any gene: 10. The CDR3 loop reads CAWSERGVSKETQYF. Incomplete CDR3 DNA: TGTGCCTGGTCTGAGCGGGGGGTCTCTAAAGAGACC.

This clone was detected only a few times. The CDR3 is CASSSRDTNYGYTF. Incomplete CDR3 DNA: TGTGCCAGCAGCTCCCGGGACACTAACTATGGC. The chain links TRBV7-9 to TRBJ1-2, with D tentatively TRBD1 (6 bases). The CDR3 end is not reached by the read, which stops 3 residues before it; the germline J gene fills it in. Trimming took 4 bases from V and 0 from J, leaving 9 bases between them. CDR3 length: 14 amino acids. CDR1 and CDR2 from the germline V gene are SEHNR and FQNEAQ (reference sequence). Full variable domain (remainder filled in from reference TRBV7-9 and TRBJ1-2): DTGVSQNPRHKITKRGQNVTFRCDPISEHNRLYWYRQTLGQGPEFLTYFQNEAQLEKSRLLSDRFSAERPKGSFSTLEIQRTEQGDSAMYLCASSSRDTNYGYTFGSGTRLTVV.

A remark on this clone: The read gets to within 3 residues of the CDR3 end, and the germline J gene fills in the rest. The V and J genes are TRBV2 and TRBJ1-6, with 9 bases that match TRBD1. There are 15 residues in the CDR3. Looked up from germline, CDR1 is SNHLY and CDR2 is FYNNEI. The V gene end was trimmed by 6 bases and the J gene end by 7 bases; junction bases not matched to a gene: 7. The CDR3 loop is CASRDLTGGNSPLHF. The CDR3 DNA, read in part, is TGTGCCAGCAGGGACCTGACAGGGGGGAATTCACCC.

With respect to this clone: The DNA ends 3 residues before the CDR3 does, and the rest of the CDR3 is filled in from the germline J gene. The V and J genes are TRBV23-1 and TRBJ2-5, with D tentatively TRBD2 (7 bases). TRBV23-1 qualifies as an ORF whose function is uncertain. The CDR3 runs to 13 residues. V was clipped by 8 bases and J by 4 bases, with 14 bases between them. CDR3 protein: CASPPGGPETQYF. The sequenced CDR3 bases are TGCGCCAGCCCACCCGGGGGGCCAGAGACC.

With respect to this clone: The missing CDR3 end, 3 residues past where the read stops, is filled in from the germline J gene. The chain has TRBV11-3 and TRBJ2-5, with a weak D call TRBD2 (5 bases). This CDR3 region has 15 residues. Germline-derived CDR1 and CDR2 are SGHNT and YENEEA. Trimming left V 5 bases short and J 2 bases short, with 15 bases between. CDR3 in amino acids: CASSEGGGLQETQYF. CDR3 DNA (partial): TGTGCCAGCAGCGAGGGCGGCGGGTTACAAGAGACC.

The sequenced part of the CDR3 DNA is TGTGCCAGTGCCCACAGCGCGACTAGCGGACGAAACCAAGAGACC. This codes for CASAHSATSGRNQET. Given in full, the CDR3 is CASAHSATSGRNQETQYF. The chain recombines TRBV19 with TRBJ2-5; TRBD2 agrees at 9 bases. The read ends 3 residues before the CDR3 terminus; that terminus is restored from the germline J gene. The V and J ends lost 8 bases and 0 bases, in that order; junction bases with no gene match: 16. The germline V gene encodes CDR1 LNHDA and CDR2 SQIVND (reference sequence). The CDR3 extends over 18 amino acids.

Points on this clone: Read data end 3 residues before the CDR3 end; the end is taken from the germline J gene. The chain employs TRBV18 and TRBJ2-1, with TRBD1 as a possible D gene (5 bases). Per germline, CDR1 KGHSH and CDR2 LQKENI. The CDR3 sequence is 16 residues long. Trimming took 4 bases from V and 5 from J, leaving 18 bases between them. CDR3 bases read: TGTGCCAGCTCACAACCCCGGGCAGGGCGCGACAATGAG. Translating gives CASSQPRAGRDNE. The CDR3 as a whole reads CASSQPRAGRDNEQFF.